This passage covers 24 T cell receptor beta chains from one sample sequenced in a study of naive and memory T cell subsets. Findings and caveats of the study: Especially in CD8 cells, naive repertoires contained a few larger clonotypes, possibly CD45RA-re-expressing memory cells.

Two oligonucleotides, mixed equimolar, formed the beta constant-region primer covering TRBC1 and TRBC2. Nested alpha and beta constant-region primers with the SP2 primer drove four PCR rounds on ligated cDNA. Via MiXCR, TCRdb re-called the UMI-ligation and nested PCR reads, giving one row per CDR3 protein. This sample has approximately 140,000 distinct CDR3 sequences, with about 23% found just once. These TCRs are of unknown antigen specificity. Material: naive CD4+ T cells from blood. The source of these receptors is a human donor in good health.

The CDR3 DNA reads as TGCAGTGCAAGTAGACAGGGCGCCTCCTACGAGCAGTACTTC. Its protein product is CSASRQGASYEQYF. The chain couples TRBV20-1 to TRBJ2-7, with 7 positions matching TRBD1. CDR1 and CDR2 (germline): DFQATT, SNEGSKA (reference sequence). This CDR3 has 14 amino acids. J was trimmed by 0 bases and V by 6 bases; bases with no gene match: 8.

This clonotype was counted a few times. The chain has TRBV5-5 and TRBJ1-5; 9 positions agree with TRBD1. The CDR3 is 15 residues long. Losses at the gene ends were 5 bases for V and 8 bases for J; bases not matched to a gene: 11. The V gene's germline CDR1 is SGHKS and CDR2 YYEKEE (reference sequence). The chain's CDR3 is CASSLRGQGREPQHF. The CDR3 region has the DNA TGTGCCAGCAGTCTGAGGGGACAGGGAAGGGAGCCCCAGCATTTT.

This clonotype was seen a few times. The J gene is TRBJ2-1, the V gene TRBV29-1; TRBD2 agrees at 13 bases. The V and J ends lost 5 bases and 9 bases, in that order; junction bases with no gene match: 4. The germline CDR1 and CDR2 sequences are SQVTM and ANQGSEA. The CDR3 covers 13 residues. In nucleotides, the CDR3 is TGCAGCGTTAGGACTAGCGGGAGAGTTGAGCAGTTCTTC. This codes for CSVRTSGRVEQFF.

This clonotype was observed at least ten times. The chain carries TRBV10-3 and TRBJ2-6; D gene unclear. Germline V gene data show CDR1 as ENHRY and CDR2 as SYGVKD. V lost 5 bases, J lost 7 bases, and 6 bases lay in between. The CDR3 loop spans 12 amino acids. Here the CDR3 reads CAISSGANVLTF. CDR3 coding DNA: TGTGCCATCAGTTCAGGCGCCAACGTCCTGACTTTC.

The chain carries TRBV20-1 and TRBJ2-1; tentatively, D is TRBD2 (5 bases). CDR3 length: 12 residues. Germline values: CDR1 DFQATT, CDR2 SNEGSKA (reference sequence). V gave up 2 bases and J gave up 7 bases, with 9 bases separating them. CDR3 nucleotides: TGCAGTGCTAGAACCCGGGGAAATGAGCAGTTCTTC. It yields the protein CSARTRGNEQFF.

The chain has TRBV28 and TRBJ1-1, with D possibly TRBD1 on 5 matching bases. Germline-derived CDR1 and CDR2 are MDHEN and SYDVKM. The CDR3 contains 13 residues. Trimming removed 6 bases at V and 6 bases at J, with 14 bases between. CDR3 DNA sequence: TGTGCCAGCAGCCTCACCCGGGACGCTGAAGCTTTCTTT. Protein product: CASSLTRDAEAFF.

The rearrangement joins TRBV20-1 to TRBJ1-1; D ambiguous. The germline V gene has CDR1 DFQATT and CDR2 SNEGSKA (reference sequence). This CDR3 comprises 14 residues. V gave up 2 bases and J gave up 12 bases, with 22 bases separating them. CDR3 sequence: CSARYPAGNPTTFF. CDR3 in DNA: TGCAGTGCTAGATACCCAGCCGGTAATCCAACGACTTTCTTT.

The chain joins TRBV7-9 to TRBJ2-1; TRBD1 matches 7 bases. The CDR3 is 15 residues long. J gave up 10 bases and V 0 bases, and 9 bases lay outside the gene matches. The V gene's germline CDR1 is SEHNR and CDR2 FQNEAQ (reference sequence). In DNA, the CDR3 is TGTGCCAGCAGCTTAGCGGGACAGCCTCGTAAAGAGCAGTTCTTC. Translating it yields CASSLAGQPRKEQFF.

V usage is TRBV7-9 and J usage is TRBJ2-1; D uncertain. This CDR3 is built from 12 residues. The V end lost 1 base, the J end lost 9 bases, and 7 bases lay between the germline ends. From germline, CDR1 is SEHNR and CDR2 FQNEAQ (reference sequence). CDR3 amino acids: CASSLGYGEQFF. The DNA for the CDR3 is TGTGCCAGCAGCTTAGGGTACGGTGAGCAGTTCTTC.

This chain joins TRBV29-1 and TRBJ2-1; TRBD1 matches at 7 bases. Germline CDR1 SQVTM, CDR2 ANQGSEA. With V trimmed by 4 bases and J by 7 bases, 1 base remained unmatched. The CDR3 totals 11 residues. The CDR3 protein is CSVGQGNEQFF. CDR3 nucleotides: TGCAGCGTTGGACAGGGTAATGAGCAGTTCTTC.

This clonotype was seen a few times. The CDR3 nucleotides read TGTGCCAGCACTCTACAGGGGGCCACTGAAGCTTTCTTT. Its protein is CASTLQGATEAFF. The V and J genes are TRBV6-6 and TRBJ1-1; TRBD1 matches at 9 bases. The CDR3 is made up of 13 amino acids. CDR1 is MNHNY, CDR2 SVGAGI, per germline (reference sequence). With 7 bases clipped from V and 4 bases from J, the junction kept 4 bases outside the gene matches.

This clonotype was seen only a few times. This sequence joins TRBV11-2 and TRBJ2-4; D unclear. Between the trimmed V and J ends, which lost 3 bases and 1 base, there was a span of 13 bases. Per the germline V gene, CDR1 is SGHAT and CDR2 is FQNNGV. This CDR3 has 16 amino acids. CDR3 protein: CASSFERTGAKNIQYF. CDR3 nucleotide sequence: TGTGCCAGCAGCTTTGAAAGGACCGGGGCCAAAAACATTCAGTACTTC.

The V and J genes are TRBV12-3 or TRBV12-4 and TRBJ1-5; weak D call: TRBD1 (5 bases). Trimming removed 3 bases from V and 5 bases from J, with 11 bases in between. This CDR3 is built from 14 residues. CDR3 sequence reads: CASSFGGRYQPQHF. The CDR3 DNA sequence: TGTGCCAGCAGTTTCGGGGGTCGATATCAGCCCCAGCATTTT.

This clonotype came up a few times. The V call is TRBV27, the J call TRBJ2-1, with D uncertain. V lost 5 bases, J lost 6 bases, and 5 bases lay in between. Germline assignment: CDR1 MNHEY and CDR2 SMNVEV (reference sequence). The CDR3 is 11 residues long. CDR3 residues: CASSTINEQFF. In nucleotides, the CDR3 is TGTGCCAGCAGTACGATCAATGAGCAGTTCTTC.

This clonotype has a count of ten or more. This chain joins TRBV5-1 and TRBJ2-1; D call uncertain. The CDR3 is made up of 16 amino acids. V lost 0 bases to trimming and J lost 2 bases, with 12 bases between them. In germline, CDR1 is SGHRS, CDR2 YFSETQ. CDR3 region: CASSLDPGLAYNEQFF. In nucleotides, the CDR3 is TGCGCCAGCAGCTTGGATCCAGGTTTGGCCTACAATGAGCAGTTCTTC. The full variable domain, with the rest looked up from reference TRBV5-1 and TRBJ2-1, is KAGVTQTPRYLIKTRGQQVTLSCSPISGHRSVSWYQQTPGQGLQFLFEYFSETQRNKGNFPGRFSGRQFSNSRSEMNVSTLELGDSALYLCASSLDPGLAYNEQFFGPGTRLTVL.

The gene calls are TRBV13 and TRBJ2-7; D is unresolved. The germline gives CDR1 PRHDT, CDR2 FYEKMQ (reference sequence). The ends were cut back, 5 bases at V and 4 bases at J, with 12 bases in the middle. This CDR3 is built from 13 residues. The CDR3 loop is CASSEFRFYEQYF. The DNA of the CDR3 is TGTGCCAGCAGCGAATTCCGGTTTTACGAGCAGTACTTC.

The chain couples TRBV12-5 to TRBJ2-5, with D perhaps TRBD1 (5 bases). The CDR3 sequence is 13 residues long. Germline CDR1 reads LGHNT; CDR2 reads FRNRAP. Trimming took 7 bases from V and 2 from J, leaving 11 bases between them. The CDR3 DNA follows: TGTGCTAGTGTCCAGGACATACAAGAGACCCAGTACTTC. This gives the protein CASVQDIQETQYF.

This sequence joins TRBV7-8 and TRBJ1-2, with TRBD1 as a possible D gene (5 bases). CDR1 and CDR2 from the germline V gene are SGHVS and FQNEAQ. This CDR3 spans 17 amino acids. V was clipped by 3 bases and J by 9 bases, with 26 bases between them. Here the CDR3 reads CASSFFQSGIRLSSYTF. Written as DNA, the CDR3 is TGTGCCAGCAGCTTCTTTCAATCAGGGATACGCCTTAGTAGCTACACCTTC.

This clonotype was picked up a small number of times. The CDR3 protein is CASSLPSGSSLDTQYF. As DNA, the CDR3 is TGCGCCAGCAGCTTGCCAAGCGGGAGTTCTTTAGATACGCAGTATTTT. V is TRBV5-1 and J is TRBJ2-3, with TRBD2 identical over 8 bases. The CDR3 spans 16 residues. With V trimmed by 1 base and J by 5 bases, 9 bases remained unmatched. Germline assignment: CDR1 SGHRS and CDR2 YFSETQ.

This clonotype was seen a handful of times. J is TRBJ1-1 and V is TRBV5-1, with D unclear. Trimming shortened V by 1 base and J by 4 bases, and 5 bases separated the two germline ends. Germline V gene data show CDR1 as SGHRS and CDR2 as YFSETQ. CDR3 length: 12 amino acids. The CDR3 spells CASSLRPTEAFF. DNA for the CDR3: TGCGCCAGCAGCTTGCGTCCCACTGAAGCTTTCTTT. Looking up the rest from reference TRBV5-1 and TRBJ1-1 gives the full variable domain: KAGVTQTPRYLIKTRGQQVTLSCSPISGHRSVSWYQQTPGQGLQFLFEYFSETQRNKGNFPGRFSGRQFSNSRSEMNVSTLELGDSALYLCASSLRPTEAFFGQGTRLTVV.

The chain is built from TRBV15 and TRBJ2-7; TRBD2 agrees at 8 bases. CDR1 is LNHNV and CDR2 is YYDKDF in the germline V gene (reference sequence). V shed 2 bases and J 3 bases; nucleotides not matched to a gene: 12. The length of the CDR3 is 17 residues. The CDR3 nucleotides are TGTGCCACCAGCAGACTCAGAAACCCGGGGGGGGGCTACGAGCAGTACTTC. Protein product: CATSRLRNPGGGYEQYF.

The chain combines TRBV7-9 with TRBJ1-1; D not resolved. With 8 bases removed from V and 1 base from J, the gap between germline ends came to 11 bases. The CDR3 is made up of 13 amino acids. Germline lookup yields CDR1 SEHNR and CDR2 FQNEAQ (reference sequence). CDR3: CASGQYQNTEAFF. CDR3 in DNA: TGTGCCAGCGGCCAGTATCAGAACACTGAAGCTTTCTTT.

The genes are TRBV11-2 and TRBJ2-3; no clear D gene. From germline, CDR1 is SGHAT and CDR2 FQNNGV. This CDR3 is 15 amino acids long. With 5 bases removed from V and 2 bases from J, the gap between germline ends came to 14 bases. The CDR3 DNA is TGTGCCAGCAGCCCGACCACGGAAATCACAGATACGCAGTATTTT. Protein: CASSPTTEITDTQYF.

This clonotype was recorded many times. V and J are TRBV12-3 or TRBV12-4 and TRBJ2-1; the D call may be TRBD1 or TRBD2 (5 bases each). V shed 4 bases and J shed 13 bases, with 11 bases lying between them. There are 11 residues in the CDR3. CDR3 residues: CASSSRDRQFF. CDR3 DNA: TGTGCCAGCAGTTCCCGGGACCGCCAGTTCTTC.